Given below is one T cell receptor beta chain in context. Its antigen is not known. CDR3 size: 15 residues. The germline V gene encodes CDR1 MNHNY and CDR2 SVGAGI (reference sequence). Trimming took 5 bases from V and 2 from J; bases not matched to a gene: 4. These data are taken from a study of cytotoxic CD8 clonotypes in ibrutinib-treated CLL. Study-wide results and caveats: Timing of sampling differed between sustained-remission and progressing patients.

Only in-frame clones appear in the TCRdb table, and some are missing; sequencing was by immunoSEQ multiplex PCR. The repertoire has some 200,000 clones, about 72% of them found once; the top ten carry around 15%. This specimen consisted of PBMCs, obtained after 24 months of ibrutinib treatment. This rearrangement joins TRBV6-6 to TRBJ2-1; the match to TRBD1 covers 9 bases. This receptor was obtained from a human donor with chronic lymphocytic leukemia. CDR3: CASSPGQGPYNEQFF. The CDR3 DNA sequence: TGTGCCAGCAGTCCGGGACAGGGTCCCTACAATGAGCAGTTCTTC.